A single sample is the source of the 28 T cell receptor beta chains below, sequenced in a study of response to subunit inactivated influenza vaccine. TCRdb processed the RT-PCR reads anew with MiXCR; each CDR3 protein has one entry. This sample carries approximately 500,000 distinct CDR3 sequences, 20% to 25% of them seen once, and the ten largest clones take 2.8%. The same data also went into a second study, on T cells expressing NK-cell markers. According to that study: UMIs were included in TCR beta cDNA generated by 5'RACE template switching.

This sample comprised CD4+ T cells sorted from PBMCs, obtained 12 days after vaccination. These receptor sequences come from a man aged 50-60 years who received an inactivated influenza vaccine.

There are a few counts of this clonotype. The chain links TRBV21-1 to TRBJ2-7; TRBD1, the table's D call, was not compared with the DNA. TRBV21-1 represents a pseudogene. CDR3 length: 18 amino acids. The CDR3 DNA reads TGTGCCAGCAGCAAAGCGGACAGCCACCTTAAACCTCCTACGAAGGAGTACTTC. This gives the protein CASSKADSHLKPPTKEYF.

The chain couples TRBV7-9 to TRBJ2-4, with 9 bases fitting TRBD2. CDR3 length equals 14 residues. The germline CDR1 and CDR2 sequences are SEHNR and FQNEAQ (reference sequence). The ends lost 10 bases at V and 0 bases at J; junction bases unmatched: 4. CDR3 nucleotides: TGTGCCATTAGCGGGGGAATAGCCAAAAACATTCAGTACTTC. It translates to CAISGGIAKNIQYF.

This clonotype showed up just a few times. The chain recombines TRBV6-2 or TRBV6-3 with TRBJ1-2; D unresolved. Germline V gene data show CDR1 as MNHEY and CDR2 as SVGEGT. The V gene lost 5 bases and the J gene lost 2 bases, with 18 bases spanning the gap. The CDR3 contains 16 residues. The CDR3 DNA sequence: TGTGCCAGCAGTGATCCGGACGGCCGCCGGAACTATGGCTACACCTTC. This codes for CASSDPDGRRNYGYTF.

J is TRBJ2-1 and V is TRBV6-2 or TRBV6-3, with D possibly TRBD1 on 6 matching bases. Germline V lookup: CDR1 MNHEY, CDR2 SVGEGT. CDR3 length: 11 amino acids. With 6 bases removed from V and 12 bases from J, the gap between germline ends came to 12 bases. CDR3 coding DNA: TGTGCCAGCAGGGACTCAGGGGCGCAGTTCTTC. This encodes CASRDSGAQFF.

The genes are TRBV6-2 or TRBV6-3 and TRBJ2-1, with D unclear. The germline gives CDR1 MNHEY, CDR2 SVGEGT. The CDR3 runs to 16 residues. Trimming pared 2 bases from V and 2 bases from J, leaving 13 bases between. The CDR3: CASSYRRGRAYNEQFF. The CDR3, as DNA: TGTGCCAGCAGTTACCGACGTGGTCGGGCCTACAATGAGCAGTTCTTC.

This clonotype was picked up a small number of times. The CDR3: CSASPDTQYF. CDR3 nucleotide sequence: TGCAGTGCCAGCCCAGATACGCAGTATTTT. The rearrangement joins TRBV20-1 to TRBJ2-3; no definite D call. The V gene lost 6 bases and the J gene lost 4 bases, with 5 bases spanning the gap. The germline CDR1 and CDR2 sequences are DFQATT and SNEGSKA (reference sequence). The CDR3 spans 10 residues.

This clonotype was seen more than once but under ten times. This chain connects TRBV25-1 to TRBJ1-4; the D gene is possibly TRBD1 (6 bases). The CDR3 contains 15 residues. Germline CDR1 reads MGHDK; CDR2 reads SYGVNS. Trimming took 4 bases from V and 0 from J, leaving 9 bases between them. Here the CDR3 DNA reads TGTGCCAGCAGTGTAAGACAGGCAACTAATGAAAAACTGTTTTTT. It yields the protein CASSVRQATNEKLFF.

This clonotype was observed a few times. The chain recombines TRBV24-1 with TRBJ2-1; 11 nucleotides align to TRBD2. CDR3 size: 16 residues. V dropped 4 bases and J dropped 12; count of bases not matched to a gene: 13. CDR1 KGHDR and CDR2 SFDVKD come from the germline V gene. In nucleotides, the CDR3 is TGTGCCACCAGTGACCAGTCTGCAACTAGCGGGAGAAGGCAGTTCTTC. It encodes CATSDQSATSGRRQFF.

The chain links TRBV4-1 to TRBJ2-2; possible D gene TRBD2, 5 bases. Germline CDR1 and CDR2: MGHRA and YSYEKL. This CDR3 spans 18 amino acids. Trimming took 0 bases from V and 1 from J, leaving 15 bases between them. CDR3 DNA: TGCGCCAGCAGCCAAGAGTCGAGCGGAGTTCTGAACACCGGGGAGCTGTTTTTT. Translated: CASSQESSGVLNTGELFF.

The genes are TRBV7-2 and TRBJ2-3; D uncertain. The germline V and J ends were trimmed by 4 bases and 6 bases, with 14 bases remaining between them. The CDR3 sequence is 14 residues long. CDR1 is SGHTA and CDR2 is FQGNSA in the germline V gene. The CDR3 DNA sequence: TGTGCCAGCAGCTCCCTCTCTAATTCGGATACGCAGTATTTT. Protein sequence: CASSSLSNSDTQYF.

The V and J genes are TRBV20-1 and TRBJ2-7; D possibly corresponds to TRBD1 (6 bases). V gave up 3 bases and J gave up 4 bases, with 10 bases separating them. Germline V CDR1 and CDR2: DFQATT, SNEGSKA (reference sequence). The CDR3 has 12 residues. CDR3 bases: TGCAGTGCTAGGGACAGTAAATACGAGCAGTACTTC. Protein: CSARDSKYEQYF.

The chain uses TRBV20-1 and TRBJ1-1; TRBD1 is a possible D gene (5 bases). There are 14 residues in the CDR3. The germline CDR1 and CDR2 sequences are DFQATT and SNEGSKA (reference sequence). V was shortened by 0 bases and J by 3 bases, with 11 bases between the two germline ends. The CDR3 DNA sequence: TGCAGTGCTAGAGAAGGGGTTCGGGACACTGAAGCTTTCTTT. It encodes CSAREGVRDTEAFF.

There are a few counts of this clonotype. Here the CDR3 DNA reads TGTGCCAGCACCCCCCTCGGGACCAACAGTCAGCCCCAGCATTTT. It specifies CASTPLGTNSQPQHF. The chain employs TRBV7-8 and TRBJ1-5; tentative D call: TRBD1 (5 bases). The CDR3 totals 15 residues. The V end was cut by 7 bases, the J end by 6 bases, with 19 bases between. CDR1 and CDR2 from the germline V gene are SGHVS and FQNEAQ.

This chain links TRBV12-3 or TRBV12-4 with TRBJ2-5; a weak D match, TRBD2 (5 bases). Trimming pared 7 bases from V and 4 bases from J, leaving 10 bases between. The CDR3 loop spans 12 amino acids. CDR3 sequence: CASTRDGETQYF. CDR3 bases: TGTGCCAGCACCCGGGATGGAGAGACCCAGTACTTC.

As DNA, the CDR3 is TGTGCCAGCAGTTTATGGCAGCCGGGACAGGGACTCCATGAGCAGTTCTTC. It encodes CASSLWQPGQGLHEQFF. The rearrangement joins TRBV12-3 or TRBV12-4 to TRBJ2-1; 9 bases match TRBD1. The V gene end was trimmed by 2 bases and the J gene end by 8 bases; junction bases not matched to a gene: 13. This CDR3 has 17 residues.

V gene TRBV7-9 combines with J gene TRBJ2-7; 7 positions agree with TRBD2. Trimming at V came to 5 bases and at J to 2 bases, leaving 6 bases not matched to a gene. This CDR3 is built from 14 residues. Germline CDR1 is SEHNR and CDR2 is FQNEAQ (reference sequence). The CDR3 protein is CASSESGNTYEQYF. The CDR3 bases are TGTGCCAGCAGCGAAAGCGGGAACACCTACGAGCAGTACTTC. The whole variable domain, filled in from reference TRBV7-9 and TRBJ2-7, reads DTGVSQNPRHKITKRGQNVTFRCDPISEHNRLYWYRQTLGQGPEFLTYFQNEAQLEKSRLLSDRFSAERPKGSFSTLEIQRTEQGDSAMYLCASSESGNTYEQYFGPGTRLTVT.

J is TRBJ2-7 and V is TRBV6-5, with a possible D match to TRBD1 (5 bases). Trimming pared 6 bases from V and 2 bases from J, leaving 8 bases between. Germline values: CDR1 MNHEY, CDR2 SVGAGI. CDR3 length: 12 amino acids. In nucleotides, the CDR3 is TGTGCCAGCAGCGGACAAGCCTACGAGCAGTACTTC. Translating gives CASSGQAYEQYF.

V gene TRBV20-1 combines with J gene TRBJ2-7, with D possibly being TRBD1 (6 bases). The germline V gene has CDR1 DFQATT and CDR2 SNEGSKA (reference sequence). CDR3 length: 14 residues. V gave up 0 bases and J gave up 2 bases, with 11 bases separating them. In DNA form, the CDR3 reads TGCAGTGCTAGAGACTATGACAGGACCTACGAGCAGTACTTC. The encoded protein is CSARDYDRTYEQYF.

This clonotype has ten or more counts. The V call is TRBV4-3, the J call TRBJ2-3; D unclear. V gave up 1 base and J gave up 3 bases, with 11 bases separating them. The germline gives CDR1 LGHNA, CDR2 YSLEER. The length of the CDR3 is 15 residues. CDR3 coding DNA: TGCGCCAGCAGCCAAGTCCCCGGATCTACAGATACGCAGTATTTT. Translation: CASSQVPGSTDTQYF.

This clonotype was recorded once. The chain joins TRBV6-5 to TRBJ1-6; possibly TRBD1 for D (5 bases). This CDR3 is built from 16 residues. Trimming took 3 bases from V and 9 from J, leaving 18 bases between them. Germline V gene lookup returns CDR1 MNHEY and CDR2 SVGAGI. Here the CDR3 DNA reads TGTGCCAGCAGTTATTCCCTCCCGGACGGGGGTTCACCCCTCCACTTT. It is translated as CASSYSLPDGGSPLHF.

This clonotype came up a few times. The chain couples TRBV7-9 to TRBJ2-7; TRBD2 is a possible D gene (5 bases). Trimming cost V 3 bases and J 5 bases, with 11 bases left between them. CDR3 length: 13 residues. Per the germline V gene, CDR1 is SEHNR and CDR2 is FQNEAQ (reference sequence). The DNA of the CDR3 is TGTGCCAGCAGCTTCGGTAACGGGGACGAGCAGTACTTC. Encoded protein: CASSFGNGDEQYF.

This clonotype was observed a few times. This chain links TRBV7-9 with TRBJ2-3, with a tentative D call TRBD1 (6 bases). V was trimmed by 2 bases and J by 2 bases, leaving 11 bases between them. CDR1 and CDR2 (germline): SEHNR, FQNEAQ (reference sequence). The CDR3 has 15 amino acids. Here the CDR3 reads CASSLYTGFTDTQYF. CDR3 nucleotides: TGTGCCAGCAGCTTATACACAGGGTTCACAGATACGCAGTATTTT. Filled out from reference TRBV7-9 and TRBJ2-3, the complete variable domain reads DTGVSQNPRHKITKRGQNVTFRCDPISEHNRLYWYRQTLGQGPEFLTYFQNEAQLEKSRLLSDRFSAERPKGSFSTLEIQRTEQGDSAMYLCASSLYTGFTDTQYFGPGTRLTVL.

This clonotype was counted only a few times. The V gene is TRBV21-1, the J gene TRBJ2-2; the table's D call of TRBD2 was not tested on the DNA. TRBV21-1 represents a pseudogene. The CDR3 has 13 residues. In DNA, the CDR3 is TGTGCCACCGCGGGAGGAGCCCCCGGGGAGCTGTTTTTT. It encodes CATAGGAPGELFF.

V is TRBV10-3 and J is TRBJ1-2; TRBD1 matches 7 bases. Trimming took 4 bases from V and 7 from J; bases not matched to a gene: 9. The CDR3 loop spans 14 amino acids. CDR1 ENHRY and CDR2 SYGVKD come from the germline V gene. CDR3 protein: CAISAQSGGAGYTF. CDR3 DNA: TGTGCCATCAGTGCTCAGTCAGGGGGTGCTGGCTACACCTTC.

This clonotype was picked up a small number of times. The chain combines TRBV28 with TRBJ2-7; TRBD2 is a possible D gene (6 bases). Trimming took off 5 bases at V and 2 bases at J, with 13 bases between the two ends. The length of the CDR3 is 14 residues. Germline V gene data show CDR1 as MDHEN and CDR2 as SYDVKM. The CDR3 spells CASSGGAHTYEQYF. Here the CDR3 DNA reads TGTGCCAGCAGTGGCGGGGCGCACACCTACGAGCAGTACTTC.

The chain is built from TRBV9 and TRBJ2-2; D not certain. The ends were cut back, 0 bases at V and 5 bases at J, with 8 bases in the middle. This CDR3 region has 14 residues. Germline CDR1 reads SGDLS; CDR2 reads YYNGEE. The DNA of the CDR3 is TGTGCCAGCAGCGTAGCGTGGGGAACCGGGGAGCTGTTTTTT. Translated, it gives CASSVAWGTGELFF. Filled out from reference TRBV9 and TRBJ2-2, the complete variable domain reads DSGVTQTPKHLITATGQRVTLRCSPRSGDLSVYWYQQSLDQGLQFLIQYYNGEERAKGNILERFSAQQFPDLHSELNLSSLELGDSALYFCASSVAWGTGELFFGEGSRLTVL.

This clonotype was counted at least ten times. This chain links TRBV29-1 with TRBJ2-7, with TRBD1 matching 10 bases. Germline assignment: CDR1 SQVTM and CDR2 ANQGSEA. V lost 6 bases and J lost 4; bases outside the gene matches: 3. This CDR3 is built from 12 residues. The CDR3 reads CSVGQGLYEQYF. The CDR3 bases are TGCAGCGTGGGACAGGGGTTATACGAGCAGTACTTC.

The rearrangement uses TRBV28 and TRBJ2-4; D may be TRBD1 (6 bases). The CDR3 consists of 13 residues. Germline lookup yields CDR1 MDHEN and CDR2 SYDVKM. Between the trimmed V and J ends, which lost 4 bases and 9 bases, there was a span of 13 bases. The CDR3 DNA reads as TGTGCCAGCAGTTCACAGGGATCCGCCATTCAGTACTTC. Residues: CASSSQGSAIQYF.